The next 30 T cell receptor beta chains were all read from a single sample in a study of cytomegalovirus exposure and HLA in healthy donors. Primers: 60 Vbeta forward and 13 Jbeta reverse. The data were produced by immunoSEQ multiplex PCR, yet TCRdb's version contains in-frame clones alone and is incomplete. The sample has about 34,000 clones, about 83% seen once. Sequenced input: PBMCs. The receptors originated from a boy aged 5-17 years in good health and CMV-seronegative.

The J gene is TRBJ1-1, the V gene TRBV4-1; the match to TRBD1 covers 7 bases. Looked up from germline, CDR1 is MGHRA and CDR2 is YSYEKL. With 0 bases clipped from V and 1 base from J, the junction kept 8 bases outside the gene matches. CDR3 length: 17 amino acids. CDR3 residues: CASSQDLEGARNTEAFF. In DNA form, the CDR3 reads TGCGCCAGCAGCCAAGATCTGGAGGGGGCGCGGAACACTGAAGCTTTCTTT.

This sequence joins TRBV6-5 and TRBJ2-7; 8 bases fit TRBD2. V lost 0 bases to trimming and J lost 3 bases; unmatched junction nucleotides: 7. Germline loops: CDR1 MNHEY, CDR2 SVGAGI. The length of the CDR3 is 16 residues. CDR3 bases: TGTGCCAGCAGTTACTCGAGTTCCCGGGGGGGCTACGAGCAGTACTTC. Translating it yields CASSYSSSRGGYEQYF.

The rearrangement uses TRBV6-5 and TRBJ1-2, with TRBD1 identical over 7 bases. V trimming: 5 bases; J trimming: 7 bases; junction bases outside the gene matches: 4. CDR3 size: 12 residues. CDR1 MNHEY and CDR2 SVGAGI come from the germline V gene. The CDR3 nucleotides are TGTGCCAGCAGTCAGGGGACAGTTGGCTACACCTTC. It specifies CASSQGTVGYTF.

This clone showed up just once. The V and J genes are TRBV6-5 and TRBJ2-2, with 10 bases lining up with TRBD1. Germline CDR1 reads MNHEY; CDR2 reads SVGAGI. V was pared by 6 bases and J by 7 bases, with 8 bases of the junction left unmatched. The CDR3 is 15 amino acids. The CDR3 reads CASRIDRGQNGELFF. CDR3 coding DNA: TGTGCCAGCAGAATAGACAGGGGGCAAAACGGGGAGCTGTTTTTT.

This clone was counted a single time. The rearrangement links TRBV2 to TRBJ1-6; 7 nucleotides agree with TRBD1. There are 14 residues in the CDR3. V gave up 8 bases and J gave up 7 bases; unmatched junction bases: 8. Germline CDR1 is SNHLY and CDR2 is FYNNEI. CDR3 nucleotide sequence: TGTGCCAGCGTGGAGGGACAGTCCAATTCACCCCTCCACTTT. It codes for CASVEGQSNSPLHF.

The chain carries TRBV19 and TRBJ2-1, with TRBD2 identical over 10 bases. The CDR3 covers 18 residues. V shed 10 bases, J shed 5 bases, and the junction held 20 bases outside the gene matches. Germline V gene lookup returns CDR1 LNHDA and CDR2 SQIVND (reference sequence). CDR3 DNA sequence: TGTGCCACTATCGGGCTAGCGGGGGAGTCATCGGCCAACAATGAGCAGTTCTTC. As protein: CATIGLAGESSANNEQFF. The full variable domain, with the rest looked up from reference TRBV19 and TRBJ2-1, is DGGITQSPKYLFRKEGQNVTLSCEQNLNHDAMYWYRQDPGQGLRLIYYSQIVNDFQKGDIAEGYSVSREKKESFPLTVTSAQKNPTAFYLCATIGLAGESSANNEQFFGPGTRLTVL.

The DNA of the CDR3 is TGTGCCAGCAGCGTCCCGAGGACTAGCGGGAGGGGACTCCAAGAGACCCAGTACTTC. Translating it yields CASSVPRTSGRGLQETQYF. The J gene is TRBJ2-5, the V gene TRBV7-9; the match to TRBD2 covers 15 bases. Germline V gene sequence: CDR1 SEHNR, CDR2 FQNEAQ (reference sequence). J lost 1 base, V lost 5 bases, and 11 bases had no gene match. This CDR3 spans 19 amino acids. Filled out from reference TRBV7-9 and TRBJ2-5, the complete variable domain reads DTGVSQNPRHKITKRGQNVTFRCDPISEHNRLYWYRQTLGQGPEFLTYFQNEAQLEKSRLLSDRFSAERPKGSFSTLEIQRTEQGDSAMYLCASSVPRTSGRGLQETQYFGPGTRLLVL.

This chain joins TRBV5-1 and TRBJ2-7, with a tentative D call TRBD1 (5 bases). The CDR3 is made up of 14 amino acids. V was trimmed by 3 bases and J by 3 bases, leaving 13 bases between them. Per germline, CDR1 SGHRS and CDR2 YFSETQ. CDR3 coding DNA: TGCGCCAGCAGCTGGATCCCTGACAGCTACGAGCAGTACTTC. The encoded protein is CASSWIPDSYEQYF.

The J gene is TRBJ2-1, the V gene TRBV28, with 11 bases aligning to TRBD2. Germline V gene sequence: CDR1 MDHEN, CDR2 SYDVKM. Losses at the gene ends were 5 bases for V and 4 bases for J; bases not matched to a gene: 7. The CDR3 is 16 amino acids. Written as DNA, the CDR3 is TGTGCCAGCAGTCAGATTATAGCGGGGGGGTACAATGAGCAGTTCTTC. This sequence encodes CASSQIIAGGYNEQFF.

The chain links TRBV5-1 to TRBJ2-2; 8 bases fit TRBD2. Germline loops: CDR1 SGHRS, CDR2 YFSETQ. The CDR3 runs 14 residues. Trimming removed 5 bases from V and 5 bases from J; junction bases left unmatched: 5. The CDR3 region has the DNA TGCGCCAGCAGTATCCGGGGGGGGACCGGGGAGCTGTTTTTT. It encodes CASSIRGGTGELFF. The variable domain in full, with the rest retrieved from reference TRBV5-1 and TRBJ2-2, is KAGVTQTPRYLIKTRGQQVTLSCSPISGHRSVSWYQQTPGQGLQFLFEYFSETQRNKGNFPGRFSGRQFSNSRSEMNVSTLELGDSALYLCASSIRGGTGELFFGEGSRLTVL.

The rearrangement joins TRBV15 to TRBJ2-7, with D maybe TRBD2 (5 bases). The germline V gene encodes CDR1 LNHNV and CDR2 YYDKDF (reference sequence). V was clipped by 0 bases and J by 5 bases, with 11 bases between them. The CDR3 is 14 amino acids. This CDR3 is CATSRDRGFNEQYF. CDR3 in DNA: TGTGCCACCAGCAGAGATAGAGGGTTCAACGAGCAGTACTTC.

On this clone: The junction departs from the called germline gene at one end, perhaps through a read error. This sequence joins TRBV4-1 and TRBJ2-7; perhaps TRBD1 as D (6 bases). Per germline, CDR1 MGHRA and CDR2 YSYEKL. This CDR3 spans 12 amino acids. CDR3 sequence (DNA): TGCACCAGCAGCCAGCAGGGGCGGGAGCAGTACTTC. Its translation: CTSSQQGREQYF.

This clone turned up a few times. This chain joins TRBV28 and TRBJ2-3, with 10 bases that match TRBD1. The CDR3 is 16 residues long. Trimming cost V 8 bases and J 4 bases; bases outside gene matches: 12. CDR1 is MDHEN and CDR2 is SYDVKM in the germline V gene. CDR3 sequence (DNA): TGTGCCAGCTCCTCATTGGGGACAGGGGTCCCAGATACGCAGTATTTT. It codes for CASSSLGTGVPDTQYF.

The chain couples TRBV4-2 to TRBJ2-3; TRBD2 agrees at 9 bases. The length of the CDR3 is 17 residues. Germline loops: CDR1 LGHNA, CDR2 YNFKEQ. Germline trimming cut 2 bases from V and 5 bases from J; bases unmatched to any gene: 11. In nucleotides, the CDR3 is TGTGCCAGCAGCCAACAATCGGCGCGGGGGGGTCTAGATACGCAGTATTTT. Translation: CASSQQSARGGLDTQYF.

As DNA, the CDR3 is TGTGCCAGCATGGTACATTATAGCAATCAGCCCCAGCATTTT. It translates to CASMVHYSNQPQHF. V and J are TRBV6-1 and TRBJ1-5; no reliable D call. With 7 bases removed from V and 0 bases from J, the gap between germline ends came to 10 bases. This CDR3 contains 14 residues. CDR1 is MNHNS and CDR2 is SASEGT in the germline V gene.

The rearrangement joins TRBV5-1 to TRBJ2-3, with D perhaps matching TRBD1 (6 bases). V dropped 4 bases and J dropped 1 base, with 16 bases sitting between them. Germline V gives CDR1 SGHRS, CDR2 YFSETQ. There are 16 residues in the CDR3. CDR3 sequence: CASSPRGGLGTDTQYF. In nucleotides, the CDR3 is TGCGCCAGCAGCCCGCGTGGGGGCCTTGGCACAGATACGCAGTATTTT.

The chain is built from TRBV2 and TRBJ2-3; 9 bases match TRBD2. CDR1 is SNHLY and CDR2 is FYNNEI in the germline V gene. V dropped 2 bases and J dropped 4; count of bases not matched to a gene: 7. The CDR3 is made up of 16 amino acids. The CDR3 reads CASSEPLAGRADTQYF. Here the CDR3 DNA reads TGTGCCAGCAGTGAACCCCTAGCGGGGAGGGCAGATACGCAGTATTTT.

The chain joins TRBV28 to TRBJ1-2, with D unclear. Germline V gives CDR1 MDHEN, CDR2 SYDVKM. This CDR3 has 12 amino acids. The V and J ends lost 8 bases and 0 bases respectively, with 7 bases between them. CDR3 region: CASALANYGYTF. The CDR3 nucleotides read TGTGCCAGCGCCTTAGCTAACTATGGCTACACCTTC.

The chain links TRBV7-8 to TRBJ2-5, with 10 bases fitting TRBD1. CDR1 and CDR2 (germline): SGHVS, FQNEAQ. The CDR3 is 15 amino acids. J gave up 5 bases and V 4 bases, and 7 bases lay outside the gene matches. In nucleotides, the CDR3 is TGTGCCAGCAGCTCCAGACAGGGGGCGGGGGAGACCCAGTACTTC. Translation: CASSSRQGAGETQYF.

CDR3 DNA sequence: TGTGCCAGCAGTCCACACGATAGCAATCAGCCCCAGCATTTT. Protein product: CASSPHDSNQPQHF. This chain joins TRBV6-4 and TRBJ1-5; D gene uncertain. Germline V gives CDR1 MRHNA, CDR2 SNTAGT. CDR3 length: 14 amino acids. V was clipped by 5 bases and J by 0 bases, with 8 bases between them.

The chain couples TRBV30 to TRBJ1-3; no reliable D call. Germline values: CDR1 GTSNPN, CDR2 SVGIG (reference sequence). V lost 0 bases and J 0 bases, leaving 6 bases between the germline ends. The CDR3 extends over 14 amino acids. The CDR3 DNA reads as TGTGCCTGGAGTGTCCGTAGCTCTGGAAACACCATATATTTT. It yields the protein CAWSVRSSGNTIYF.

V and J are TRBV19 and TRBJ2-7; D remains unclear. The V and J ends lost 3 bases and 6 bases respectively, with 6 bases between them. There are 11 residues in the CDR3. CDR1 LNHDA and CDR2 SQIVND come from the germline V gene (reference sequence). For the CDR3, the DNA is TGTGCCAGTAGTATTCTTCTCGAGCAGTACTTC. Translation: CASSILLEQYF.

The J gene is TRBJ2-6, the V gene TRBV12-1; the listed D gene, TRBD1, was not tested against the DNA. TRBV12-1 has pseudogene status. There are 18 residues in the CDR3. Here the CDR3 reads CASSFVGTGEAGANVLTF. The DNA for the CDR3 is TGTGCCAGCAGCTTTGTGGGGACAGGGGAGGCTGGGGCCAACGTCCTGACTTTC.

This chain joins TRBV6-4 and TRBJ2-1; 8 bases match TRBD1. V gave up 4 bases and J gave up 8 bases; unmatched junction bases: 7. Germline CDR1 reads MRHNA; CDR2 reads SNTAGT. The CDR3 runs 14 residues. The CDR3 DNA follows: TGTGCCAGCAGTGTCCAGGGGGCGCAGGATGAGCAGTTCTTC. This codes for CASSVQGAQDEQFF.

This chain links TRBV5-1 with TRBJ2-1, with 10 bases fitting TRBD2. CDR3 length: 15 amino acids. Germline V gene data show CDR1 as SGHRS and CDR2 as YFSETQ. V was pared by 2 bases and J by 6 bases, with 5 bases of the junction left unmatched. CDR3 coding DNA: TGCGCCAGCAGCTTCGGAGCGGGGGGGTTCAATGAGCAGTTCTTC. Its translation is CASSFGAGGFNEQFF. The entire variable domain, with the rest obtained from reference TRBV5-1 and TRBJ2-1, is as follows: KAGVTQTPRYLIKTRGQQVTLSCSPISGHRSVSWYQQTPGQGLQFLFEYFSETQRNKGNFPGRFSGRQFSNSRSEMNVSTLELGDSALYLCASSFGAGGFNEQFFGPGTRLTVL.

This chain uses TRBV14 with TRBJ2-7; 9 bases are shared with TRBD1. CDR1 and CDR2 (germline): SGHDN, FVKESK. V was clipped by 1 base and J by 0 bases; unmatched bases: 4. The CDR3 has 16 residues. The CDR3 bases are TGTGCCAGCAGCCAAGGTGGGACAGGGATCTCCTACGAGCAGTACTTC. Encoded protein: CASSQGGTGISYEQYF.

CDR3 nucleotide sequence: TGTGCCAGCAGCTTAGACAGGGGGCGAGAGACCCAGTACTTC. The encoded protein is CASSLDRGRETQYF. The V gene is TRBV7-9, the J gene TRBJ2-5, with 9 bases aligning to TRBD1. Germline V CDR1 and CDR2: SEHNR, FQNEAQ (reference sequence). The CDR3 has 14 residues. Trimming removed 1 base from V and 4 bases from J; junction bases left unmatched: 1. Variable domain in full (rest from reference TRBV7-9 and TRBJ2-5): DTGVSQNPRHKITKRGQNVTFRCDPISEHNRLYWYRQTLGQGPEFLTYFQNEAQLEKSRLLSDRFSAERPKGSFSTLEIQRTEQGDSAMYLCASSLDRGRETQYFGPGTRLLVL.

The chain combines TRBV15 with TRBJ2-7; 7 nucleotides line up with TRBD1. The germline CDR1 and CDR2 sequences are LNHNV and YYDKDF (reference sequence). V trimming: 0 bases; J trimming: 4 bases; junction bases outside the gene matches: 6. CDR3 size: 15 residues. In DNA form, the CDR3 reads TGTGCCACCAGCAGAGATCCGGGACAGACGTACGAGCAGTACTTC. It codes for CATSRDPGQTYEQYF.

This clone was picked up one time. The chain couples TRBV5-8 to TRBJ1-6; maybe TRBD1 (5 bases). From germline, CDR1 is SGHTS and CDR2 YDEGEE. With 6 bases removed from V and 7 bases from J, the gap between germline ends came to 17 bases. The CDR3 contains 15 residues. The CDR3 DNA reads TGTGCCAGCATGGGGGGACCAACCCCAAATTCACCCCTCCACTTT. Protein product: CASMGGPTPNSPLHF. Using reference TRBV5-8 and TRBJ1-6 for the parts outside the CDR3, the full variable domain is EAGVTQSPTHLIKTRGQQATLRCSPISGHTSVYWYQQALGLGLQFLLWYDEGEERNRGNFPPRFSGRQFPNYSSELNVNALELEDSALYLCASMGGPTPNSPLHFGNGTRLTVT.

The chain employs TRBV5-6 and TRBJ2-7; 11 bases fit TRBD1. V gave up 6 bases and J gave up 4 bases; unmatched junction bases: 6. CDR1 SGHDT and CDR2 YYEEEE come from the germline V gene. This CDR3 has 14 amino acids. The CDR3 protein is CASTWTGGLYEQYF. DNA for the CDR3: TGTGCCAGCACCTGGACAGGGGGCCTGTACGAGCAGTACTTC.